The T cell receptor beta chain described here comes from a study of cytomegalovirus exposure and HLA in healthy donors (dated by TCRdb to about 2017). Context from the whole study: An earlier analysis of some 550 of the donors reported 250 to 350 Gb of sequence data and some 100 million unique TCR beta sequences from 150 million to 200 million T cells. The genetic ancestry cluster associated with self-reported Caucasian donors included 81% of the 398 genotyped donors. Rather than using new phenotypic data, the later analysis identified candidate immune exposures from TCR beta sequences and from how often those sequences occurred across donors. In addition to the first cohort of approximately 670 subjects, a separate validation cohort of 130 or so different subjects was used. The study profiled the T cell repertoires of 500 to 800 subjects by immunosequencing and related them to cytomegalovirus serostatus. An early release that covered fewer than 750 HLA-typed donors contained about 300 gigabases of sequencing data and tens of millions of unique TCR sequences. Genome-wide SNP genotypes for about 60% of the 666 donors were used in a later genetic analysis, which treated that subset as a discovery cohort. Alongside the repertoire data, information on donor age, sex, ethnicity and CMV serostatus was compiled. On average, around 230,000 unique TCR beta nucleotide sequences were sequenced per donor among a few hundred genotyped donors of the cohort, with roughly 18% of those sequences being non-productive. A later analysis re-examined previously published TCR beta repertoires from roughly 720 donors and added high-resolution HLA genotyping to investigate patterns of TCR occurrence. All discovery cohort repertoires had been generated on a single sequencing platform. An earlier analysis of some 500 of the donors used high-throughput TCR beta sequencing to judge whether each TCR beta V gene segment behaved as functional or pseudogenic. The aim of the study was to test whether cataloging public T cell receptors could identify signatures of past pathogen exposure. Typing coverage varied by locus: about 629-640 donors for A, B, C, DRB1 and DQB1; approximately 500 for DQA1; over 600 for DPA1; fewer than 480 for DPB1. HLA typing covered class I and class II loci at four-digit resolution. Several DR-DQ haplotypes were handled as single units for association and clustering because linkage in the cohort was strong. To predict cytomegalovirus infection status, the study combined high-throughput TCR immunosequencing, statistical association of individual TCRs with disease status, and machine learning.

Preparation of the library involved the immunoSEQ multiplex PCR assay. For the multiplex PCR, a mixture combining 60 forward primers for TCR Vbeta segments and 13 reverse primers for TCR Jbeta segments was used. The CDR3 region of rearranged TCR beta genes was amplified from genomic DNA by a multiplex PCR assay. The amplified TCR beta libraries were sequenced on the Illumina HiSeq System as 87-base-pair reads. Turning to the authors' computational methods: Across the roughly 640 repertoires, a later analysis counted about 81 million unique TCR beta chains, 9.5 million to 12 million of which were shared by at least two donors. To remove PCR and sequencing errors, raw reads were error-corrected and collapsed into unique sequences using a nearest-neighbor algorithm that merged closely related sequences. To assign V, D and J gene segments, CDR3 sequences were aligned to IMGT reference sequences. For a sequence to be retained, a match of at least six nucleotides was required to both a V gene segment and a J gene segment. Rearrangements were classified as productive when the CDR3 lacked stop codons and remained in frame with V and J, and all other rearrangements were classified as non-productive. Following IMGT convention, CDR3 was defined as the stretch from the second conserved V-encoded cysteine up to the conserved J-encoded phenylalanine. In an earlier analysis of approximately 500 of the donors, sequences lacking an unambiguous match to a single V gene segment were excluded. In an earlier analysis of 587 of the donors, V segments were called functional above 56.7% productive rearrangements and were called segregating when the between-donor standard deviation exceeded 5%. A statistical classification framework was developed to diagnose cytomegalovirus status using the catalog of TCR beta chain sequences. A later analysis assigned V and J genes by comparing TCR nucleotide sequences with IMGT/GENE-DB human TR gene sequences. A later analysis assigned CDR3 sequences and most-parsimonious VDJ recombination scenarios with the TCRdist pipeline. A later analysis defined each TCR beta chain by its CDR3 amino acid sequence plus V-gene family, and excluded reads lacking a unique V-gene family. In a later analysis, 450 to 600 highly shared, low-generation-probability nucleotide sequences were removed to address suspected cross-contamination and a sequencing artifact. For each public chain, a later analysis derived a clonal expansion index from normalized ranks of inferred template counts within each repertoire. Generation probabilities in a later analysis came from a VDJ recombination model fitted to out-of-frame rearrangements, and those results were checked against IGoR. In a later analysis, TCR-TCR, TCR-HLA and TCR-CMV co-occurrence was scored with hypergeometric tests, and a repertoire-size bias correction was applied to TCR pairs. In a later analysis, false discovery rates were estimated by permuting HLA or CMV assignments 20 times. In a later analysis, co-occurring TCRs were grouped using DBSCAN, and TCRdist sequence similarity was added for clustering within HLA-allele-positive subsets. Repertoires with fewer than 30,000 or more than 120,000 public chains, plus five repertoires with anomalous nucleotide sharing, were excluded from co-occurrence clustering. The clones in this table, taken by TCRdb from immuneACCESS, are in-frame only. Not every clone is retained; where verified, under half of the shortfall comes from an unresolved V gene, and the cause of the rest is unknown. That table is the source of V, J and clone size, and D and trimming were worked out from the DNA. The sample table shows over 150,000 clones, and around 79% are seen once. Together, the top ten hold 2.5% to 3% of the sample.

Worth noting for this clone: Its antigen is unknown. Qualities for individual bases were not recorded, and no much larger clone is one base off.

The full study reports these points: Sequencing depth was assumed to be roughly uniform across donors in the presence/absence analyses, though that assumption may not hold. Because some donors lacked HLA typing at each locus, the association tests relied only on the typed subset. The authors suggested that the approach could potentially be extended to other disease states and immunological phenotypes. A total of fewer than 200 TCR beta chains were listed by the study as associated with cytomegalovirus. When HLA alleles, especially DR and DQ, strongly co-occurred, TCR associations were difficult to assign to individual alleles. In a later analysis, several top co-occurrence clusters were reported to appear linked to parvovirus B19, influenza, CMV and Epstein-Barr virus. According to a later genetic analysis, donors in an Asian-associated ancestry cluster had fewer N-insertions in productive TCRs than the approximately 630-donor mean. Three of the identified cytomegalovirus-associated TCR beta chains were confirmed in vitro to be specific for cytomegalovirus antigens. Because the 87-base-pair reads could not distinguish some IMGT-functional V segments, including TRBV6-2 and TRBV6-3, those segments were excluded. Correlated functional status among segregating V segments might be attributable to linkage disequilibrium, but an unknown experimental factor could not be ruled out. The classifier was reported to diagnose cytomegalovirus status with high specificity and sensitivity in both the original and validation cohorts. V-gene and J-gene trimming of TCR beta chains was associated with a missense DCLRE1C variant in a later genetic analysis, and the association was replicated in an independent cohort. A later analysis found that TCR association rates varied across HLA loci, with DRB1 alleles showing the most associated TCRs and HLA-C alleles the fewest. Because counts were too low, roughly 16 rarely observed V segments, including chromosome 9 orphons, were excluded from the earlier analysis of under 650 of the donors. In a later analysis, HLA-associated TCR beta chains showed more clonal expansion and lower generation probabilities than non-associated chains that were equally common. The sequencing pipeline was judged likely to have produced a cluster of highly shared sequence variants as a technical artifact. In an earlier analysis of more than 450 of the donors, most TCR beta V segments were observed in productive rearrangements about 87% or about 30% of the time, broadly matching IMGT annotations. For the cohort, immune exposure information was limited to CMV serostatus. A further reported finding was that TCR beta sequences accurately predicted the HLA-A and HLA-B alleles for most subjects in the first cohort. Across donors, most TCR sequences were observed very rarely, whereas some public TCRs were present in many individuals. A later analysis found that most CMV-associated TCR beta chains appeared HLA-restricted, with HLA associations seemingly driven largely by CMV exposure. In a later analysis, some 17,000 TCR beta sequences were associated with specific HLA alleles at a false discovery rate of 0.05. The cohort was sequenced for TCR beta chains only, and without alpha or paired-chain data the features that could be detected were limited.

Trimming removed 3 bases from V and 6 bases from J; the gene matches leave 9 bases unexplained. The CDR3, from cysteine to phenylalanine, totals 17 residues. CDR3 DNA is the only sequence kept; it has 51 bases, read in frame from the first base. CDR1 and CDR2 are drawn from the germline V gene: MGHRA, YSYEKL. The cohort consisted of hundreds of healthy bone marrow donors. At the time of sampling, every cohort member was nominally healthy, though immune exposures that went unrecorded were likely present. The donor was CMV seronegative and was included in the group of under 450 seronegative cohort members. A peripheral blood sample was provided by each donor, and peripheral blood mononuclear cells were used for TCR beta sequencing. The Qiagen DNeasy Blood Extraction Kit was used to extract genomic DNA from the blood cell samples.

The clonotype originates from a man aged 18 to 30 in good health and CMV-seronegative. Sequenced: PBMCs. The sequence is built from TRBV4-1 and TRBJ1-5; 12 central bases correspond to TRBD1. The CDR3 region reads CASSQGPGTGGGQPQHF. The sequence in DNA is TGCGCCAGCAGCCAGGGGCCTGGGACAGGGGGCGGTCAGCCCCAGCATTTT.